These T cell receptor beta chains were read from a single sample in a study of control samples from healthy donors and cancer patients. Libraries were prepared by immunoSEQ multiplex PCR; TCRdb keeps only in-frame clonotypes and omits some of them. Found here are tens of thousands of clones, roughly 94% of them singletons; the top ten hold about 2.4%. Sequenced material: blood. Receptor source: a young man in good health. Each CDR3 is given with its conserved first and last residue. D genes are given only for firm matches. Not all rows give a size; the values are once, few, many and, for expanded clones, a class.

abundance,d_gene,j_gene,v_gene,CDR3nt,CDR3aa
NA,NA,TRBJ1-3,TRBV28,TGTGCCAGCAGTTTTTCCAAGTTCTCTGGAAACACCATATATTTT,CASSFSKFSGNTIYF
NA,NA,TRBJ2-5,TRBV5-6,TGTGCCAGCAGCCCTGGCAGCAGGTCCCAGTACTTC,CASSPGSRSQYF
few,NA,TRBJ2-2,TRBV6-1,TGTGCCAGCAGTGACGAGGGGAGTGGGTCTGGGGAGCTGTTTTTT,CASSDEGSGSGELFF
NA,TRBD1,TRBJ1-5,TRBV6-6,TGTGCCAGCAGCACGGACAGGGGAGGTCAGCCCCAGCATTTT,CASSTDRGGQPQHF
NA,NA,TRBJ1-6,TRBV12-3/TRBV12-4,TGTGCCAGCAGTTACGGTGTAAATTCACCCCTCCACTTT,CASSYGVNSPLHF
NA,NA,TRBJ2-7,TRBV11-2,TGTGCCAGCAGCTTATTGGTGGGGGAGGCCTACGAGCAGTACTTC,CASSLLVGEAYEQYF
NA,NA,TRBJ2-6,TRBV4-1,TGCGCCAGCAGCCAAGAAGGCCTGAGCTCTGGGGCCAACGTCCTGACTTTC,CASSQEGLSSGANVLTF
medium-sized,TRBD2,TRBJ2-3,TRBV6-4,TGTGCCAGCAGTGACTCCAGCGGGACTAGCACAGATACGCAGTATTTT,CASSDSSGTSTDTQYF
NA,NA,TRBJ2-7,TRBV6-5,TGTGCCAGCCAGCGGACCCCTTACGAGCAGTACTTC,CASQRTPYEQYF
NA,NA,TRBJ1-4,TRBV6-2/TRBV6-3,TGTGCCAGCAGTTACGATCCCCGGTGGGGTGAAAAACTGTTTTTT,CASSYDPRWGEKLFF
once,TRBD1,TRBJ1-1,TRBV6-5,TGTGCCAGCAGTTCCCGACAGGGGGCTTCGAACACTGAAGCTTTCTTT,CASSSRQGASNTEAFF